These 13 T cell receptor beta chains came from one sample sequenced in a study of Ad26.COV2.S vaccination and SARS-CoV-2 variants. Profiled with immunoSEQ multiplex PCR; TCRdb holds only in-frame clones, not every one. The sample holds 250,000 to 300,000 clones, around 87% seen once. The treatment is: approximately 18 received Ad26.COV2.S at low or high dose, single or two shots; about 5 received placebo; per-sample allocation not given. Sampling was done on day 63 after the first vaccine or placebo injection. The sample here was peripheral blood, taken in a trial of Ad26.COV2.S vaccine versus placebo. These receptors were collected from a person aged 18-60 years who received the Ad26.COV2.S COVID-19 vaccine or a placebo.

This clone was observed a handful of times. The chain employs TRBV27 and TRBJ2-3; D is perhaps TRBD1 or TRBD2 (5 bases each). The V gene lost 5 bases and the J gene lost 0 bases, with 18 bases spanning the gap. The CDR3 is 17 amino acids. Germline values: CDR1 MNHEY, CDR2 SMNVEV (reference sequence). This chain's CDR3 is CASSLRSPGPSTDTQYF. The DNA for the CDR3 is TGTGCCAGCAGTCTCAGATCCCCGGGACCAAGCACAGATACGCAGTATTTT.

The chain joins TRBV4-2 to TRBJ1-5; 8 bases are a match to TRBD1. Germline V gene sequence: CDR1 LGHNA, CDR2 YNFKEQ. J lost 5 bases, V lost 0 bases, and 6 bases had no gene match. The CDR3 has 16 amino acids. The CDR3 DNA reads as TGTGCCAGCAGCCAAGATCTGGACAGGGTGGATCAGCCCCAGCATTTT. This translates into CASSQDLDRVDQPQHF.

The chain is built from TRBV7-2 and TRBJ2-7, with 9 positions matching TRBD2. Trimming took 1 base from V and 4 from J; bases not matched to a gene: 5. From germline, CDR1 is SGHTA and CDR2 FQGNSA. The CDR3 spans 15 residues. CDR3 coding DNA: TGTGCCAGCAGCTTAGAGGTTAGCGGGAGATACGAGCAGTACTTC. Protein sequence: CASSLEVSGRYEQYF.

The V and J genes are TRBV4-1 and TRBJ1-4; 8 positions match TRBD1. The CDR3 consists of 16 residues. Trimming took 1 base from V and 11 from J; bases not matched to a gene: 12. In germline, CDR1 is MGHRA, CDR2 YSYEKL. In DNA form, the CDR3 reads TGCGCCAGCAGCCAAGTATCGGATGGCAGGGGGCATAAACTGTTTTTT. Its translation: CASSQVSDGRGHKLFF.

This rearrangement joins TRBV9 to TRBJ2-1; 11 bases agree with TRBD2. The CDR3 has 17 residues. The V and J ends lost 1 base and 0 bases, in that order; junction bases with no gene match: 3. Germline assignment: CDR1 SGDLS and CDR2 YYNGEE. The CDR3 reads CASSVLAGGLSYNEQFF. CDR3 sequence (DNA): TGTGCCAGCAGCGTACTAGCGGGGGGCCTCTCCTACAATGAGCAGTTCTTC.

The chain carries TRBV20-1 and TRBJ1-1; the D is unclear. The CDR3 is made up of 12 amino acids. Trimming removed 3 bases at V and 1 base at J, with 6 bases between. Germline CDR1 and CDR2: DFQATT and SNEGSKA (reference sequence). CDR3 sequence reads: CSASFRNTEAFF. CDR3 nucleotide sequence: TGCAGTGCTAGTTTTCGGAACACTGAAGCTTTCTTT.

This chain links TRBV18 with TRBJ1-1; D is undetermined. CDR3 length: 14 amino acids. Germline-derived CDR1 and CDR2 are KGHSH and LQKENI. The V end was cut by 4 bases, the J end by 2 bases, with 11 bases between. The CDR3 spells CASSQWTDNTEAFF. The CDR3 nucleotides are TGTGCCAGCTCACAGTGGACGGATAACACTGAAGCTTTCTTT.

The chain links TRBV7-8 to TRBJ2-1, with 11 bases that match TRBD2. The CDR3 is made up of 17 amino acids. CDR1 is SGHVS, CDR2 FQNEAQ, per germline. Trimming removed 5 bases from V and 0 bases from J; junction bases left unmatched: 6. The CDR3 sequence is CASSRVGLAGSYNEQFF. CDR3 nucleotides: TGTGCCAGCAGCCGAGTAGGACTAGCGGGCTCCTACAATGAGCAGTTCTTC.

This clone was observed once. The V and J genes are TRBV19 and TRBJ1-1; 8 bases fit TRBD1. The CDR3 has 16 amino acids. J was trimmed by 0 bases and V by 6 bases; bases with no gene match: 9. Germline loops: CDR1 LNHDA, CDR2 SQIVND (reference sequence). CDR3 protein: CASSSETGAMNTEAFF. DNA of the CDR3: TGTGCCAGTAGCTCTGAGACAGGGGCCATGAACACTGAAGCTTTCTTT.

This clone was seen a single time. The CDR3 DNA reads TGTGCCAGCAGGCCCGAGGGACACAGAAATCAGCCCCAGCATTTT. Its translation: CASRPEGHRNQPQHF. This rearrangement joins TRBV2 to TRBJ1-5; D is possibly TRBD1 (6 bases). The V end was cut by 6 bases, the J end by 4 bases, with 16 bases between. This CDR3 spans 15 amino acids. The germline V gene has CDR1 SNHLY and CDR2 FYNNEI.

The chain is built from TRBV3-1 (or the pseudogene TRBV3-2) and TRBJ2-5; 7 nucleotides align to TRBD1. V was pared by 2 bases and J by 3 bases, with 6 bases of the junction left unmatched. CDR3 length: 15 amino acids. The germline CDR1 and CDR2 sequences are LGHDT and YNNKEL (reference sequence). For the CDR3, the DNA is TGTGCCAGCAGCCAAACCCACAGGGGAGAAGAGACCCAGTACTTC. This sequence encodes CASSQTHRGEETQYF.

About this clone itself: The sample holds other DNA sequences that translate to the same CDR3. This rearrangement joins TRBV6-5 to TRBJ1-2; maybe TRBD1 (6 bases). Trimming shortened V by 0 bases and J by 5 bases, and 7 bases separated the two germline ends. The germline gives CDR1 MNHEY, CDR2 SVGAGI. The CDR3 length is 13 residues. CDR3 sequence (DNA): TGTGCCAGCAGTTACTCTCAGGGGTATGGCTACACCTTC. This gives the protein CASSYSQGYGYTF.

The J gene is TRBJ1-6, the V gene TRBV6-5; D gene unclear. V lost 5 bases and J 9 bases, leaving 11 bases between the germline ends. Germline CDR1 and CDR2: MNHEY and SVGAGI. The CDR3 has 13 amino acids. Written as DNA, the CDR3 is TGTGCCAGCAGTAAGGGAGTGGGTTCACCCCTCCACTTT. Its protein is CASSKGVGSPLHF.